The clone carrying this T cell receptor beta chain occurred once. The ends lost 7 bases at V and 4 bases at J; junction bases unmatched: 7. The CDR3 is 14 residues long. CDR1 and CDR2 from the germline V gene are WSHSY and SAAADI. The sample originates from a study of blood T cell repertoires in COVID-19. Overall study: COVID-19 samples collected from the United States, Italy and Spain covered acute and convalescent phases. T cells, B-cell-depleted T cells, or PBMCs provided the cDNA or gDNA that served as material.

Assay used: immunoSEQ multiplex PCR; TCRdb lists only in-frame clones, some missing. The sample includes 150,000 to 200,000 clones, roughly 91% of them seen just once. The sample was peripheral blood. This chain uses TRBV10-2 with TRBJ2-7, with TRBD1 matching over 10 bases. The sequence was collected from a human donor in a cohort sampled during active COVID-19. CDR3 protein: CASNEEGQGYEQYF. CDR3 DNA: TGCGCCAGCAACGAGGAGGGACAGGGGTACGAGCAGTACTTC.